These T cell receptor beta chains were read from a single sample in a study of blood T cell repertoires in COVID-19. Assay: immunoSEQ multiplex PCR; the TCRdb copy retains only in-frame clones and omits some. The sample shows about 180,000 clones, around 80% of them seen only once. The material sequenced was peripheral blood. The receptors come from a woman aged 80 or over with COVID-19, enrolled during active disease. CDR3s include the opening cysteine and the closing phenylalanine or tryptophan. The order of the fields is D gene, V gene, J gene, clone size, CDR3 protein, CDR3 DNA. A D gene is named only where the DNA matches it firmly. Expanded clones get a size class; other rows say once, few or many, or leave the size out.

D: TRBD1
V: TRBV9
J: TRBJ1-6
size: -
CDR3: CASSVEGQNSPLHF
DNA: TGTGCCAGCAGCGTAGAGGGACAGAATTCACCCCTCCACTTT

D: -
V: TRBV10-3
J: TRBJ1-2
size: -
CDR3: CASQQLTESGYTF
DNA: TGTGCCAGTCAACAGTTAACCGAGTCTGGCTACACCTTC

D: -
V: TRBV6-1
J: TRBJ2-5
size: -
CDR3: CASSEGEETVETQYF
DNA: TGTGCCAGCAGTGAAGGCGAGGAGACAGTGGAGACCCAGTACTTC

D: TRBD1
V: TRBV30
J: TRBJ1-5
size: -
CDR3: CAWSTEGAGQPQHF
DNA: TGTGCCTGGAGTACTGAGGGGGCGGGACAGCCCCAGCATTTT

D: TRBD1
V: TRBV4-3
J: TRBJ2-2
size: medium-sized
CDR3: CASSPTTGVAGELFF
DNA: TGCGCCAGCAGCCCGACCACAGGGGTAGCCGGGGAGCTGTTTTTT

D: -
V: TRBV5-1
J: TRBJ1-1
size: -
CDR3: CASSSTGNTEAFF
DNA: TGCGCCAGCAGCTCCACAGGGAACACTGAAGCTTTCTTT

D: -
V: TRBV27
J: TRBJ2-1
size: -
CDR3: CASSPQGEKISYNEQFF
DNA: TGTGCCAGCAGTCCCCAGGGTGAGAAGATATCCTACAATGAGCAGTTCTTC

D: TRBD2
V: TRBV3-1/TRBV3-2
J: TRBJ2-1
size: -
CDR3: CASSPWTSGHYNEQFF
DNA: TGTGCCAGCAGCCCCTGGACTAGCGGGCACTACAATGAGCAGTTCTTC

D: TRBD1
V: TRBV7-2
J: TRBJ1-2
size: -
CDR3: CASSLLTGGDGYTF
DNA: TGTGCCAGCAGCTTATTGACAGGGGGCGATGGCTACACCTTC

D: -
V: TRBV7-9
J: TRBJ1-5
size: -
CDR3: CASSLGIGGHPNQPQHF
DNA: TGTGCCAGCAGCTTAGGGATTGGAGGGCACCCGAATCAGCCCCAGCATTTT

D: -
V: TRBV2
J: TRBJ1-5
size: few
CDR3: CASSLTEGGNQPQHF
DNA: TGTGCCAGCAGCTTGACAGAGGGGGGCAATCAGCCCCAGCATTTT

D: -
V: TRBV5-5
J: TRBJ1-2
size: -
CDR3: CASSLWGDYGYTF
DNA: TGTGCCAGCTCCCTCTGGGGGGACTATGGCTACACCTTC

D: -
V: TRBV4-3
J: TRBJ1-1
size: -
CDR3: CASSQALRATSEAFF
DNA: TGCGCCAGCAGCCAAGCCCTGCGGGCGACTTCTGAAGCTTTCTTT

D: -
V: TRBV2
J: TRBJ2-1
size: -
CDR3: CASRKGTSNEQFF
DNA: TGTGCCAGCAGGAAGGGCACTAGCAATGAGCAGTTCTTC

D: TRBD1
V: TRBV9
J: TRBJ2-2
size: once
CDR3: CASSVAGTGVGELFF
DNA: TGTGCCAGCAGCGTAGCTGGGACAGGGGTCGGGGAGCTGTTTTTT

D: -
V: TRBV2
J: TRBJ2-3
size: -
CDR3: CASSEALRTDTQYF
DNA: TGTGCCAGCAGTGAAGCGCTTCGGACAGATACGCAGTATTTT

D: -
V: TRBV5-1
J: TRBJ1-6
size: -
CDR3: CASSSGQYNSPLHF
DNA: TGCGCCAGCAGCTCCGGACAGTATAATTCACCCCTCCACTTT

D: TRBD2
V: TRBV4-2
J: TRBJ2-5
size: once
CDR3: CASSQDPVRGFQETQYF
DNA: TGTGCCAGCAGCCAAGATCCTGTGCGGGGGTTCCAAGAGACCCAGTACTTC

D: TRBD1
V: TRBV27
J: TRBJ2-7
size: -
CDR3: CASSPAGTGTYEQYF
DNA: TGTGCCAGCAGTCCAGCCGGGACAGGCACATACGAGCAGTACTTC

D: -
V: TRBV28
J: TRBJ2-6
size: -
CDR3: CASSQPGNPDVLTF
DNA: TGTGCCAGCAGTCAACCAGGAAATCCGGACGTCCTGACTTTC

D: TRBD2
V: TRBV19
J: TRBJ2-3
size: -
CDR3: CASSIGTSGGAGTDTQYF
DNA: TGTGCCAGTAGTATAGGTACTAGCGGGGGGGCCGGCACAGATACGCAGTATTTT

D: -
V: TRBV7-9
J: TRBJ2-1
size: -
CDR3: CASSLDQARDEQFF
DNA: TGTGCCAGCAGCTTAGACCAGGCGCGGGATGAGCAGTTCTTC

D: -
V: TRBV2
J: TRBJ1-6
size: few
CDR3: CASKQMDSPLHF
DNA: TGTGCCAGCAAACAAATGGATTCACCCCTCCACTTT

D: TRBD1
V: TRBV6-1
J: TRBJ2-7
size: -
CDR3: CASSEVQGESYEQYF
DNA: TGTGCCAGCAGTGAAGTTCAGGGGGAATCCTACGAGCAGTACTTC

D: -
V: TRBV27
J: TRBJ1-1
size: few
CDR3: CASRKPGDTEAFF
DNA: TGTGCCAGCAGGAAACCAGGGGACACTGAAGCTTTCTTT

D: -
V: TRBV11-3
J: TRBJ2-3
size: -
CDR3: CASSRGTDTQYF
DNA: TGTGCCAGCTCTCGGGGTACAGATACGCAGTATTTT

D: -
V: TRBV5-1
J: TRBJ2-7
size: few
CDR3: CASSSQGRTYEQYF
DNA: TGCGCCAGCAGCTCACAGGGTCGAACCTACGAGCAGTACTTC

D: TRBD2
V: TRBV2
J: TRBJ2-1
size: few
CDR3: CASSFSGLANNEQFF
DNA: TGTGCCAGCAGTTTTTCCGGACTAGCAAACAATGAGCAGTTCTTC

D: TRBD2
V: TRBV5-1
J: TRBJ2-3
size: -
CDR3: CASSSTPGREGLGDTQYF
DNA: TGCGCCAGCAGCTCCACCCCCGGCCGGGAGGGCCTTGGAGATACGCAGTATTTT

D: TRBD1
V: TRBV24-1
J: TRBJ1-2
size: -
CDR3: CATSDPGQGHYGYTF
DNA: TGTGCCACCAGTGACCCGGGACAGGGCCACTATGGCTACACCTTC

D: -
V: TRBV2
J: TRBJ2-7
size: -
CDR3: CASSETGHLSYDEQYF
DNA: TGTGCCAGCAGTGAAACGGGACACCTTTCCTACGACGAGCAGTACTTC

D: -
V: TRBV6-5
J: TRBJ2-1
size: -
CDR3: CASSYSSGGEQFF
DNA: TGTGCCAGCAGTTACTCTTCCGGGGGTGAGCAGTTCTTC

D: -
V: TRBV18
J: TRBJ1-2
size: -
CDR3: CASSPPTQGYGYTF
DNA: TGTGCCAGCTCACCACCGACACAGGGCTATGGCTACACCTTC

D: -
V: TRBV19
J: TRBJ1-4
size: -
CDR3: CASSMRRDGEKLFF
DNA: TGTGCCAGTAGTATGCGGAGGGACGGAGAAAAACTGTTTTTT

D: -
V: TRBV6-5
J: TRBJ1-1
size: -
CDR3: CASSSQGSMNTEAFF
DNA: TGTGCCAGCAGTTCTCAGGGATCCATGAACACTGAAGCTTTCTTT

D: TRBD1
V: TRBV28
J: TRBJ1-2
size: -
CDR3: CASSDRVDYGYTF
DNA: TGTGCCAGCAGTGACAGGGTTGACTATGGCTACACCTTC

D: TRBD1
V: TRBV4-2
J: TRBJ2-1
size: -
CDR3: CASSLPPGGTEQFF
DNA: TGTGCCAGCAGCCTCCCTCCAGGGGGCACTGAGCAGTTCTTC

D: -
V: TRBV6-5
J: TRBJ1-5
size: -
CDR3: CASRSDMGIQPQHF
DNA: TGTGCCAGCAGATCGGACATGGGGATTCAGCCCCAGCATTTT

D: -
V: TRBV3-1/TRBV3-2
J: TRBJ1-2
size: -
CDR3: CASSPGTGDYYGYTF
DNA: TGTGCCAGCAGCCCCGGGACGGGAGATTACTATGGCTACACCTTC

D: TRBD1
V: TRBV19
J: TRBJ2-1
size: -
CDR3: CASSSTGDPGDEQFF
DNA: TGTGCCAGTAGCTCCACAGGGGACCCTGGGGATGAGCAGTTCTTC

D: -
V: TRBV10-3
J: TRBJ2-1
size: -
CDR3: CAISEAGGIPVNEQFF
DNA: TGTGCCATCAGTGAGGCTGGGGGGATTCCAGTGAATGAGCAGTTCTTC

D: TRBD1
V: TRBV12-5
J: TRBJ2-2
size: -
CDR3: CASAKGQLNTGELFF
DNA: TGTGCTAGTGCCAAGGGACAGCTGAACACCGGGGAGCTGTTTTTT

D: -
V: TRBV2
J: TRBJ2-7
size: -
CDR3: CASGARPGLVEQYF
DNA: TGTGCCAGCGGGGCGAGACCAGGCCTGGTCGAGCAGTACTTC

D: -
V: TRBV7-9
J: TRBJ2-7
size: once
CDR3: CASSGVQGSYEQYF
DNA: TGTGCCAGCAGCGGGGTGCAGGGCTCCTACGAGCAGTACTTC

D: -
V: TRBV19
J: TRBJ1-1
size: -
CDR3: CASKGPLNTEAFF
DNA: TGTGCCAGTAAGGGGCCGCTGAACACTGAAGCTTTCTTT

D: -
V: TRBV11-2
J: TRBJ2-3
size: once
CDR3: CASSSVRLETQYF
DNA: TGTGCCAGCAGCTCGGTCCGTCTAGAAACGCAGTATTTT

D: -
V: TRBV3-1/TRBV3-2
J: TRBJ2-7
size: -
CDR3: CASSQGAASSYEQYF
DNA: TGTGCCAGCAGCCAAGGAGCGGCCAGCTCCTACGAGCAGTACTTC

D: -
V: TRBV7-2
J: TRBJ2-5
size: -
CDR3: CASSLIFGHKETQYF
DNA: TGTGCCAGCAGCTTAATCTTTGGGCATAAAGAGACCCAGTACTTC

D: TRBD2
V: TRBV7-9
J: TRBJ2-3
size: -
CDR3: CASSHETSADTQYF
DNA: TGTGCCAGCAGCCACGAAACTAGCGCAGATACGCAGTATTTT

D: TRBD1
V: TRBV11-3
J: TRBJ2-7
size: -
CDR3: CASSLDRVIEQYF
DNA: TGTGCCAGCAGCCTGGACAGGGTAATTGAGCAGTACTTC

D: TRBD2
V: TRBV28
J: TRBJ2-1
size: -
CDR3: CASSPRLAGNSYNEQFF
DNA: TGTGCCAGCAGTCCCCGACTAGCGGGAAACTCCTACAATGAGCAGTTCTTC

D: TRBD1
V: TRBV18
J: TRBJ2-3
size: -
CDR3: CASSPGTGNRITDTQYF
DNA: TGTGCCAGCTCACCAGGGACAGGGAATAGGATCACAGATACGCAGTATTTT

D: -
V: TRBV3-1/TRBV3-2
J: TRBJ1-6
size: -
CDR3: CASSPSSYNSPLHF
DNA: TGTGCCAGCAGCCCGAGCTCCTATAATTCACCCCTCCACTTT

D: TRBD1
V: TRBV9
J: TRBJ2-3
size: -
CDR3: CASSDWDSRGDTQYF
DNA: TGTGCCAGCAGCGACTGGGACAGCCGTGGGGATACGCAGTATTTT